The entry that follows covers one T cell receptor beta chain sequence. In the authors' methods: Using reference gene primer amplification, nucleated cell counts were estimated. The table came from immunoSEQ multiplex PCR; TCRdb's copy has only in-frame clones and leaves some out. V, J and clone size are taken as reported in that table, and D and trimming were inferred from the DNA itself. The data contain roughly 45,000 clones, approximately 95% of them seen just once; the ten biggest clones take up around 1%. These data are taken from a study of blood T cell repertoires in COVID-19. About the research overall: COVID-19 samples collected from the United States, Italy and Spain covered acute and convalescent phases. In each case, the material was cDNA or gDNA derived from T cells, B-cell-depleted T cells, or PBMCs.

The CDR3 length is 15 residues. V lost 7 bases, J lost 2 bases, and 10 bases stayed unmatched. Germline values: CDR1 SQVTM, CDR2 ANQGSEA. The V and J genes are TRBV29-1 and TRBJ2-7; 11 nucleotides align to TRBD1. This TCR was sampled from a man between 60 and 75 years old with COVID-19, enrolled during active disease. Sequenced sample: peripheral blood. CDR3 in DNA: TGCAGCGCCATGATAGGGACAGGGGGAGCCTACGAGCAGTACTTC. This translates into CSAMIGTGGAYEQYF.